These 7 T cell receptor beta chains share one sample of origin, sequenced in a study of molecular identifiers for immune sequencing clone quantification. TCRdb called the PCR reads again in MiXCR, with one record for every CDR3 protein. Of 600,000 to 650,000 distinct CDR3 sequences listed, about 20% are singletons. The specimen was naive CD8+ T cells from blood, with Jurkat cell RNA spiked in. Indicated subset: FACS-sorted CD8+CD4-CCR7+CD45RA+ naive T cells. These receptors were collected from a human donor in good health. Some libraries in this study had Jurkat cell RNA spiked in.

The chain recombines TRBV20-1 with TRBJ2-3; 14 nucleotides match TRBD2. CDR3 length equals 17 residues. Germline V gives CDR1 DFQATT, CDR2 SNEGSKA (reference sequence). V trimming: 6 bases; J trimming: 2 bases; junction bases outside the gene matches: 10. The CDR3 here is CSAEKGLAGVYTDTQYF. In nucleotides, the CDR3 is TGCAGTGCGGAGAAGGGACTAGCGGGAGTATACACAGATACGCAGTATTTT.

This clonotype was seen repeatedly, ten times or more. The V call is TRBV12-3 or TRBV12-4, the J call TRBJ2-3; 7 nucleotides align to TRBD2. The trim removed 1 base at V and 1 base at J, leaving 8 bases unmatched. This CDR3 is built from 17 residues. CDR3 region: CASSLEILADGTDTQYF. Here the CDR3 DNA reads TGTGCCAGCAGTTTAGAGATTCTAGCGGATGGCACAGATACGCAGTATTTT.

CDR3 protein: CASSEDRGNYGYTF. The CDR3 nucleotides are TGTGCCAGCAGTGAGGACAGGGGTAACTATGGCTACACCTTC. The V and J genes are TRBV12-3 or TRBV12-4 and TRBJ1-2, with 9 bases lining up with TRBD1. The CDR3 covers 14 residues. J was trimmed by 1 base and V by 5 bases; bases with no gene match: 2.

This clonotype has a handful of counts. The J gene is TRBJ1-3, the V gene TRBV29-1; D call uncertain. The ends were cut back, 4 bases at V and 3 bases at J, with 4 bases in the middle. This CDR3 has 11 amino acids. CDR1 and CDR2 (germline): SQVTM, ANQGSEA. The DNA of the CDR3 is TGCAGCGTTGCTGATGGAAACACCATATATTTT. As protein: CSVADGNTIYF.

As regards this clonotype: A read error may explain this, as a much larger clone is one base away. This chain connects TRBV28 to TRBJ1-1; no reliable D call. The germline gives CDR1 MDHEN, CDR2 SYDVKM. The length of the CDR3 is 15 residues. Between the trimmed V and J ends, which lost 5 bases and 4 bases, there was a span of 17 bases. CDR3 bases: TGTGCCAGCAGTCCTCGTTTGGGATTGAGCACTGAAGCTTTCTTT. Amino acids: CASSPRLGLSTEAFF.

In the case of this clonotype: This may be a read error, as it is one base from a much larger clone. It is likely a read error, because the conserved phenylalanine at the end of the CDR3 is missing. The genes are TRBV4-2 and TRBJ2-1; TRBD2 matches at 12 bases. The ends lost 4 bases at V and 12 bases at J; junction bases unmatched: 10. The CDR3 has 15 amino acids. Germline assignment: CDR1 LGHNA and CDR2 YNFKEQ. The CDR3 here is CASSRRLAGVQVQFL. CDR3 nucleotides: TGTGCCAGCAGCCGGAGACTAGCGGGAGTTCAGGTGCAGTTCCTC.

This clonotype has a handful of counts. The chain is built from TRBV19 and TRBJ2-7, with 7 bases matching TRBD1. CDR3 length: 15 residues. V lost 2 bases, J lost 6 bases, and 10 bases stayed unmatched. Germline loops: CDR1 LNHDA, CDR2 SQIVND (reference sequence). Here the CDR3 DNA reads TGTGCCAGTAGTATAACGGGAAGGGGGCCGTCCGAGCAGTACTTC. As protein: CASSITGRGPSEQYF.